A selection of T cell receptor beta chains follows, all from one sample in a study of breast tumors, draining lymph nodes, adjacent tissues. TCRdb processed the multiplex PCR reads anew with MiXCR; each CDR3 protein has one entry. This sample carries 85,000 to 130,000 distinct CDR3 sequences, 21% of them seen once, and the ten largest clones take 1% to 1.5%. Sample: axillary lymph node tissue. The origin of the receptors is a female donor with breast cancer. Some clones in this sample may be carry-over from other donors' samples. Each CDR3 is given with its conserved first and last residue.

v_gene | CDR3aa
TRBV20-1 | CSAVGTIGQPQHF
TRBV20-1 | CSARINRGLGNQPQHF
TRBV5-1 | CASSLGQSAHRDTQYF
TRBV3-1 | CASSQDGRQHF
TRBV6-2/TRBV6-3 | CASSFWTGSNQLQHF
TRBV19 | CASSIVGYRQPQHF
TRBV10-1 | CASSDRGWTGQFF
TRBV6-5 | CASSYTYGEQYF
TRBV7-9 | CASSPAVGRDNSYEQYF
TRBV7-8 | CASSQTATNEKLFF
TRBV7-9 | CASSLERSPLHF
TRBV11-2 | CASSLRIRSNTGELFF
TRBV2 | CASKSIAGHYNEQFF
TRBV5-5 | CASSLSWAGEQYF
TRBV5-5 | CASSRDHNEQFF